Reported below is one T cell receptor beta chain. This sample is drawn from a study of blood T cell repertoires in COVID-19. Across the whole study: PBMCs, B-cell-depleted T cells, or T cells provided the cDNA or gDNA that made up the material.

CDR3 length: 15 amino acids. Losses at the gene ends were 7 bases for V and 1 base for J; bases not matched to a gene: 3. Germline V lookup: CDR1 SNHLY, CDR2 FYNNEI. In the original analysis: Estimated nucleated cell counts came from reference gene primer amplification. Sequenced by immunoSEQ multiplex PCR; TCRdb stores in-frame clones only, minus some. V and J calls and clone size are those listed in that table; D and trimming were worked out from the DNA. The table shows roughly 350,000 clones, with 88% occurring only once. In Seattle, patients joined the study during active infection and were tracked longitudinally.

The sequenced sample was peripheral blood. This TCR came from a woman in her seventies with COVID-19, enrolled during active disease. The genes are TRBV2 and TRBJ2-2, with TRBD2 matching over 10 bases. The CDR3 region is CASTRLAGNTGELFF. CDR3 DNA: TGTGCCAGCACCCGACTAGCGGGGAACACCGGGGAGCTGTTTTTT.